This T cell receptor beta chain was recovered during a study of control samples from healthy donors and cancer patients. The V end was cut by 4 bases, the J end by 7 bases, with 18 bases between. CDR3 size: 14 residues. Germline-derived CDR1 and CDR2 are SGHDT and YYEEEE. Assay used: immunoSEQ multiplex PCR; TCRdb lists only in-frame clones, some missing. The sample shows 95,000 to 120,000 clones, roughly four fifths of them seen only once. Sequencing was done on a sample of blood. This TCR was recovered from a man aged 18 to 29 in good health. The chain links TRBV5-6 to TRBJ2-7; unclear D gene. CDR3 in DNA: TGTGCCAGCAGCCGAGACTGGACCAAAGGGGAGCAGTACTTC. Protein sequence: CASSRDWTKGEQYF.